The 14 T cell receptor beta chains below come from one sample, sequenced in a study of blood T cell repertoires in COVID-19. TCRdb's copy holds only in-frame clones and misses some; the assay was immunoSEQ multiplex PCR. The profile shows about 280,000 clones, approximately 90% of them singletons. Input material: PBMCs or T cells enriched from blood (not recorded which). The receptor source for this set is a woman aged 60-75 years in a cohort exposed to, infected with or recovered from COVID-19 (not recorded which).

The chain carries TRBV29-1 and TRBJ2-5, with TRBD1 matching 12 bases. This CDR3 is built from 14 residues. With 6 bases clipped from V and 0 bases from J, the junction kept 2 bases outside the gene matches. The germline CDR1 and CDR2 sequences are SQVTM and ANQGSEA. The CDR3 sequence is CSVGTGGYQETQYF. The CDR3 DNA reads TGCAGCGTCGGGACAGGGGGCTACCAAGAGACCCAGTACTTC.

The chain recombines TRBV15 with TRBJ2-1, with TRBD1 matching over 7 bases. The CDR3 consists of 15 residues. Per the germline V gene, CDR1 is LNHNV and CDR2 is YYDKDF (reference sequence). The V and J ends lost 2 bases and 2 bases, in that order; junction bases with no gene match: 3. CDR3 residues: CATSRQTGTYNEQFF. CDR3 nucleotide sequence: TGTGCCACCAGCAGACAGACAGGGACCTACAATGAGCAGTTCTTC. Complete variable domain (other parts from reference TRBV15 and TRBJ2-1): DAMVIQNPRYQVTQFGKPVTLSCSQTLNHNVMYWYQQKSSQAPKLLFHYYDKDFNNEADTPDNFQSRRPNTSFCFLDIRSPGLGDTAMYLCATSRQTGTYNEQFFGPGTRLTVL.

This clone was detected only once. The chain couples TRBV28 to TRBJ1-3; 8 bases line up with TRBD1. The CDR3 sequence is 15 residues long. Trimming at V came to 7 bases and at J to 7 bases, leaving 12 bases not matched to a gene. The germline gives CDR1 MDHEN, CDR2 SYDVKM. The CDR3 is CASIRSGTGRNTIYF. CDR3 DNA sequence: TGTGCCAGCATCCGGTCCGGGACAGGTCGGAACACCATATATTTT.

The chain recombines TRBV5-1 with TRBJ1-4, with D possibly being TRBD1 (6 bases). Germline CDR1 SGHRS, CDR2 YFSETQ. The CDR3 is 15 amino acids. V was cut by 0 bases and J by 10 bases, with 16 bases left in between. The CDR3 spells CASSLGAGGSGKLFF. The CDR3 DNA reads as TGCGCCAGCAGCTTGGGGGCTGGGGGCTCCGGAAAACTGTTTTTT.

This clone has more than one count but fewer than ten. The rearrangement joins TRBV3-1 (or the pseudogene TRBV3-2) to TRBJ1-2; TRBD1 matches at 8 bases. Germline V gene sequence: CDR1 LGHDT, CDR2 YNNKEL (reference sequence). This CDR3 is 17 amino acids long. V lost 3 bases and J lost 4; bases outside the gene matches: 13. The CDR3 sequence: CASSQAYHAGQGYGYTF. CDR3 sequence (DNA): TGTGCCAGCAGCCAGGCTTACCATGCAGGACAGGGCTATGGCTACACCTTC.

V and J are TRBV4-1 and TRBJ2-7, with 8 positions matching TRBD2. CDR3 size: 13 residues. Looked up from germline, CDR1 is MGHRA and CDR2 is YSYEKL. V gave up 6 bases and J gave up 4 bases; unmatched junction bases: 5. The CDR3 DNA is TGCGCCAGCAGTCCAGCGGGAGAATACGAGCAGTACTTC. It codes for CASSPAGEYEQYF.

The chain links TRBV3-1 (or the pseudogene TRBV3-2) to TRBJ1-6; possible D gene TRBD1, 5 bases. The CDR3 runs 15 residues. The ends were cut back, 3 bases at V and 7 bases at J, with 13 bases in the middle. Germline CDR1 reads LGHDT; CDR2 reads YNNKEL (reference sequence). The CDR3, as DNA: TGTGCCAGCAGCCAGGGGCGGGGTAAGAATTCACCCCTCCACTTT. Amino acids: CASSQGRGKNSPLHF.

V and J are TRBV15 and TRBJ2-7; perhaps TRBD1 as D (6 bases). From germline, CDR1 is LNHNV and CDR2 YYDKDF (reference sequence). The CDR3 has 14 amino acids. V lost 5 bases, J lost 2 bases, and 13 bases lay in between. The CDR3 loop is CATSSRDTTYEQYF. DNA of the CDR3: TGTGCCACCAGCTCCCGGGACACTACCTACGAGCAGTACTTC. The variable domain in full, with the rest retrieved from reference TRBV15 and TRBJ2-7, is DAMVIQNPRYQVTQFGKPVTLSCSQTLNHNVMYWYQQKSSQAPKLLFHYYDKDFNNEADTPDNFQSRRPNTSFCFLDIRSPGLGDTAMYLCATSSRDTTYEQYFGPGTRLTVT.

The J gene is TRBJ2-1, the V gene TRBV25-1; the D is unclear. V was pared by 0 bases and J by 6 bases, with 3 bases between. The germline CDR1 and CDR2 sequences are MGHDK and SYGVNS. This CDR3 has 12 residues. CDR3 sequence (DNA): TGTGCCAGCAGTGAATACGGCAATGAGCAGTTCTTC. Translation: CASSEYGNEQFF.

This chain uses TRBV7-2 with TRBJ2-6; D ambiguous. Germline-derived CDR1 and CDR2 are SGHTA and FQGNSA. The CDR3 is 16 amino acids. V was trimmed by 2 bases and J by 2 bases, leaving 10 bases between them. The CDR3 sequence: CASSLPSVAGANVLTF. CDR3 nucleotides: TGTGCCAGCAGCTTACCCTCGGTAGCTGGGGCCAACGTCCTGACTTTC.

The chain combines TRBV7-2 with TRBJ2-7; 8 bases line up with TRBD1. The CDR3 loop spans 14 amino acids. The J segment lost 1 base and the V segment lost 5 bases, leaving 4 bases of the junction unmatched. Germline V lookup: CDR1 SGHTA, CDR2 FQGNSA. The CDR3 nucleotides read TGTGCCAGCAGCCGGACAGGGCTTTCCTACGAGCAGTACTTC. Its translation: CASSRTGLSYEQYF.

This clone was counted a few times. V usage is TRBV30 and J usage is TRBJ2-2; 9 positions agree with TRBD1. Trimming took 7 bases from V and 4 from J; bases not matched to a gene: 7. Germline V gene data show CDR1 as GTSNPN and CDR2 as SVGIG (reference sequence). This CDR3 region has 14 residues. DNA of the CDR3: TGTGCCTCCCCGGGACAGGGTTTCACCGGGGAGCTGTTTTTT. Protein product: CASPGQGFTGELFF.

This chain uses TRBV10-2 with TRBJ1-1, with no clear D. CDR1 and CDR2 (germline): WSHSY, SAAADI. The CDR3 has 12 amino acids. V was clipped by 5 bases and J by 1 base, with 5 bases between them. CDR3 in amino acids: CASSQKNTEAFF. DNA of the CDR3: TGCGCCAGCAGTCAGAAGAACACTGAAGCTTTCTTT.

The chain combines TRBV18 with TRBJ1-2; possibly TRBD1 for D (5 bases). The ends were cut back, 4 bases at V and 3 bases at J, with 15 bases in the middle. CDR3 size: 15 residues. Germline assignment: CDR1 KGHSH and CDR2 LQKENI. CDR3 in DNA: TGTGCCAGCTCACAAGTACAGGAAAGTTACTATGGCTACACCTTC. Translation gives CASSQVQESYYGYTF.